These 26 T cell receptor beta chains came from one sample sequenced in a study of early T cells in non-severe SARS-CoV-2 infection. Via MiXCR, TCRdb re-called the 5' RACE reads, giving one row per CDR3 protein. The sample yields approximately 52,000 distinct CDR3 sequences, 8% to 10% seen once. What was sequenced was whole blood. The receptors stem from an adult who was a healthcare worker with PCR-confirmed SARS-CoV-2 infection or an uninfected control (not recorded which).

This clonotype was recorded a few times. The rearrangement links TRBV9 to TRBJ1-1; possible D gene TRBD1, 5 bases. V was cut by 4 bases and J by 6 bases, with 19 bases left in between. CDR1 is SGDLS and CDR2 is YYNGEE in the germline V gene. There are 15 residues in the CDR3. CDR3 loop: CASSIHRDGGAEAFF. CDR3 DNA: TGTGCCAGCAGCATACACCGGGACGGAGGGGCTGAAGCTTTCTTT.

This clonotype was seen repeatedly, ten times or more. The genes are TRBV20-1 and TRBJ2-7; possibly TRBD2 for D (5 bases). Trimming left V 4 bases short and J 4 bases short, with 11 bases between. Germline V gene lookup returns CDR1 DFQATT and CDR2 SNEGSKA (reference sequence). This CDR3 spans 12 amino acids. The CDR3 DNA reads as TGCAGTGCTAAGCGGAGAGGGTACGAGCAGTACTTC. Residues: CSAKRRGYEQYF.

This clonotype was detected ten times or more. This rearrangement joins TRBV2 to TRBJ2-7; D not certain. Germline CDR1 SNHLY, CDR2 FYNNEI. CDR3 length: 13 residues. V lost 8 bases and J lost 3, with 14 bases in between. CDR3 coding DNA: TGTGCCAGCGTGGCAGCGAAGGACTACGAGCAGTACTTC. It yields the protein CASVAAKDYEQYF.

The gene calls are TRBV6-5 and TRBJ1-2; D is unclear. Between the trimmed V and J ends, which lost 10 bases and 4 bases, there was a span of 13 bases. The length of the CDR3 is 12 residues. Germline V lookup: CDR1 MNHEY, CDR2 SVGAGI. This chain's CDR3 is CATSQSFYGYTF. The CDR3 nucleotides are TGTGCCACCTCCCAGAGTTTCTATGGCTACACCTTC.

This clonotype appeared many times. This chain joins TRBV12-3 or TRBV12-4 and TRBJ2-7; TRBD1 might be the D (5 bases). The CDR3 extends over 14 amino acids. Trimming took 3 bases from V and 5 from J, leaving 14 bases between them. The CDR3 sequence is CASSFRGKGDEQYF. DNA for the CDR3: TGTGCCAGCAGTTTTAGAGGAAAAGGGGACGAGCAGTACTTC.

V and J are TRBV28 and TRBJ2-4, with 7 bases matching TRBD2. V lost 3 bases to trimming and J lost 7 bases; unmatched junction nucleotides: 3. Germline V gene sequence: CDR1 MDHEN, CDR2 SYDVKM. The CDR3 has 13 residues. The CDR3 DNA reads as TGTGCCAGCAGTTTGGGGGGAGGGAACATTCAGTACTTC. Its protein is CASSLGGGNIQYF. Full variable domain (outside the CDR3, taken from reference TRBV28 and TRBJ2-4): DVKVTQSSRYLVKRTGEKVFLECVQDMDHENMFWYRQDPGLGLRLIYFSYDVKMKEKGDIPEGYSVSREKKERFSLILESASTNQTSMYLCASSLGGGNIQYFGAGTRLSVL.

CDR3 amino acids: CSVEGRNYNEQFF. The CDR3 DNA follows: TGCAGCGTTGAAGGGCGGAACTACAATGAGCAGTTCTTC. The chain employs TRBV29-1 and TRBJ2-1; D remains unclear. V was shortened by 1 base and J by 3 bases, with 7 bases between the two germline ends. Germline V lookup: CDR1 SQVTM, CDR2 ANQGSEA. This CDR3 spans 13 amino acids.

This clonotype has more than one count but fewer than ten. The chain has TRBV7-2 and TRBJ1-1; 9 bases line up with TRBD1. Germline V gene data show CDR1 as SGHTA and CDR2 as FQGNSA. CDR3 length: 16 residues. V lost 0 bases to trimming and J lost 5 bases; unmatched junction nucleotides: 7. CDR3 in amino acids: CASSLAHLGQGTEAFF. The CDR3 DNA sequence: TGTGCCAGCAGCTTAGCTCACCTCGGACAGGGGACTGAAGCTTTCTTT.

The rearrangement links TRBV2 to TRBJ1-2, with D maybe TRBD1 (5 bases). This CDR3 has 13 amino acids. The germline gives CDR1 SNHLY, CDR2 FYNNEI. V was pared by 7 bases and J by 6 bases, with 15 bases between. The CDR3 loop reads CASTPWQGDGYTF. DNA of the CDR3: TGTGCCAGCACCCCGTGGCAGGGAGATGGCTACACCTTC.

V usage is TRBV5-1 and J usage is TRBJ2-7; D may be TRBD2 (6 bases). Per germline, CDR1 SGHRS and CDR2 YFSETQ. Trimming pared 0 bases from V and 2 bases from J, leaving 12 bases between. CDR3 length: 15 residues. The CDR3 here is CASSLEAGATYEQYF. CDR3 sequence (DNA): TGCGCCAGCAGCTTGGAAGCGGGCGCCACCTACGAGCAGTACTTC.

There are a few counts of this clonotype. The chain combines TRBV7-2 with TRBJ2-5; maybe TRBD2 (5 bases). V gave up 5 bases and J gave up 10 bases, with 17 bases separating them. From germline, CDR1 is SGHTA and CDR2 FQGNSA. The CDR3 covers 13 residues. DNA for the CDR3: TGTGCCAGCAGCGTACCTCCCTCGAGCGGCCAGTACTTC. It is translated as CASSVPPSSGQYF.

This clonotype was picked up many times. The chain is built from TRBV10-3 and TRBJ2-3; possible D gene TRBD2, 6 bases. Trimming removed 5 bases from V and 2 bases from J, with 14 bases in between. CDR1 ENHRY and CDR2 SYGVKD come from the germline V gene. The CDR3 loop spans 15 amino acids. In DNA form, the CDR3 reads TGTGCCATCAGTTTCTTAGCGGTCCCCACAGATACGCAGTATTTT. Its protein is CAISFLAVPTDTQYF.

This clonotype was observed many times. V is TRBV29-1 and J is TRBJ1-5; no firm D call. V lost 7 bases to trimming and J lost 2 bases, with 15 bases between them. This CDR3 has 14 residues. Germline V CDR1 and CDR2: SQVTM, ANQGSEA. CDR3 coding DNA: TGCAGCGCGGTCTGGGGTACGGGCAATCAGCCCCAGCATTTT. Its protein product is CSAVWGTGNQPQHF.

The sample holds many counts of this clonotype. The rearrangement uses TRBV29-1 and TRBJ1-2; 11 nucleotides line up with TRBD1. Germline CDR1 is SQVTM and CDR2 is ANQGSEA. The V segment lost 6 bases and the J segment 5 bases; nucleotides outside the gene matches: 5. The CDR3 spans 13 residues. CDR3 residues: CSVYRDRGYGYTF. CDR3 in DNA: TGCAGCGTCTACCGGGACAGGGGGTATGGCTACACCTTC.

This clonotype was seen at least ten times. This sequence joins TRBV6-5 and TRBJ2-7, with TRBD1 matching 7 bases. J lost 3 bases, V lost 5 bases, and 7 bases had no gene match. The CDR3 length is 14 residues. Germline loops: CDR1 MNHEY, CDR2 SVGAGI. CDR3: CASSPRDSDYEQYF. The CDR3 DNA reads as TGTGCCAGCAGTCCCCGGGACAGCGACTACGAGCAGTACTTC.

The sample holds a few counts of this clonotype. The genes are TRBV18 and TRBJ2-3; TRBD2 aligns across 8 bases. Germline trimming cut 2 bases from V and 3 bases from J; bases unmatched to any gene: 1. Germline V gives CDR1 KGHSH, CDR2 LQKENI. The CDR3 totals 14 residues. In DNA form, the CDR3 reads TGTGCCAGCTCACCAGGCGGGGGGACAGATACGCAGTATTTT. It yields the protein CASSPGGGTDTQYF. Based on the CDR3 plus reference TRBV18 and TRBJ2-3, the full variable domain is NAGVMQNPRHLVRRRGQEARLRCSPMKGHSHVYWYRQLPEEGLKFMVYLQKENIIDESGMPKERFSAEFPKEGPSILRIQQVVRGDSAAYFCASSPGGGTDTQYFGPGTRLTVL.

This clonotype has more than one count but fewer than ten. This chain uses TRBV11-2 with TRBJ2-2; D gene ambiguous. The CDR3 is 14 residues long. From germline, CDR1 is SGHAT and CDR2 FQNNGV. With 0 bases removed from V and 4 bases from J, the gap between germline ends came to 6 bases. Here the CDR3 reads CASSLEARTGELFF. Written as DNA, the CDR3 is TGTGCCAGCAGCTTAGAAGCCCGCACCGGGGAGCTGTTTTTT.

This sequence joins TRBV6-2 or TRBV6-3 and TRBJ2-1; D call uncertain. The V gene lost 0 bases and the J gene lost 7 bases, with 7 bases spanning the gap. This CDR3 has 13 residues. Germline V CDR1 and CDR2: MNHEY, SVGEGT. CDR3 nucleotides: TGTGCCAGCAGTTACTCCCCCAGTAATGAGCAGTTCTTC. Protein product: CASSYSPSNEQFF.

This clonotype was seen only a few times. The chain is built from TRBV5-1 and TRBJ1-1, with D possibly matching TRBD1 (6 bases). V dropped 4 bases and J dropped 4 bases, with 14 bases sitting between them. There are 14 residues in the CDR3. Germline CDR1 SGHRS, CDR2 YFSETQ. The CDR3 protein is CASSLQGTGTEAFF. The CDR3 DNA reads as TGCGCCAGCAGCCTACAGGGAACAGGCACTGAAGCTTTCTTT.

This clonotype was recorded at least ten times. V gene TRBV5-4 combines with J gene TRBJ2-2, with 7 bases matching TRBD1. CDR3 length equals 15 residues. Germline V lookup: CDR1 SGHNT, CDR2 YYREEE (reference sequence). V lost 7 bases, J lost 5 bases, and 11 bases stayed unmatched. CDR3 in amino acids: CASGTGAVRTGELFF. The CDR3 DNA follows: TGTGCCAGCGGCACAGGGGCGGTGAGGACCGGGGAGCTGTTTTTT.

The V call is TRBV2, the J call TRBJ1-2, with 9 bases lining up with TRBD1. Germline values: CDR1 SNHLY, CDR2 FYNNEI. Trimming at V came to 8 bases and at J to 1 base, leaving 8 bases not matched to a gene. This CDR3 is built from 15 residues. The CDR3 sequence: CASLRGQGLNYGYTF. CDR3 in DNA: TGTGCCAGCCTCCGGGGACAGGGACTTAACTATGGCTACACCTTC.

CDR3 residues: CAISRAGDQPQHF. The CDR3 bases are TGTGCCATCAGCCGAGCGGGAGATCAGCCCCAGCATTTT. The chain joins TRBV10-3 to TRBJ1-5; D is ambiguous. With 6 bases removed from V and 5 bases from J, the gap between germline ends came to 11 bases. The germline CDR1 and CDR2 sequences are ENHRY and SYGVKD. There are 13 residues in the CDR3.

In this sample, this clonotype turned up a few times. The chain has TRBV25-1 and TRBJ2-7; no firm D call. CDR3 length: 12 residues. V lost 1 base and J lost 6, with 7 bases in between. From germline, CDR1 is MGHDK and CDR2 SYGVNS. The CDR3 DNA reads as TGTGCCAGCAGTGAATGGGCGGCCGAGCAGTACTTC. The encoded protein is CASSEWAAEQYF.

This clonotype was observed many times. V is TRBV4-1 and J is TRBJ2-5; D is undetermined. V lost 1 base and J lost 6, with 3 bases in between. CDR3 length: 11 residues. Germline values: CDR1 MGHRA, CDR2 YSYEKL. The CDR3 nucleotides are TGCGCCAGCAGCCAAGCAAAGACCCAGTACTTC. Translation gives CASSQAKTQYF.

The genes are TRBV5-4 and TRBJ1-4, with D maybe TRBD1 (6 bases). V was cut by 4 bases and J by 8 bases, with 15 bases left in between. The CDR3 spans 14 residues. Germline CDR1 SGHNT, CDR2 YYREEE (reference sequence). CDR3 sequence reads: CASSARTGREKLFF. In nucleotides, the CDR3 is TGTGCCAGCAGCGCCCGCACAGGGCGCGAAAAACTGTTTTTT.

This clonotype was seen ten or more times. The CDR3 coding sequence is TGTGCCAGCAGCCCCTCGGACAGGTTGAACACTGAAGCTTTCTTT. Translation gives CASSPSDRLNTEAFF. The V and J genes are TRBV3-1 and TRBJ1-1; 7 nucleotides align to TRBD1. Germline V gives CDR1 LGHDT, CDR2 YNNKEL (reference sequence). V dropped 4 bases and J dropped 0; count of bases not matched to a gene: 5. The CDR3 length is 15 residues.